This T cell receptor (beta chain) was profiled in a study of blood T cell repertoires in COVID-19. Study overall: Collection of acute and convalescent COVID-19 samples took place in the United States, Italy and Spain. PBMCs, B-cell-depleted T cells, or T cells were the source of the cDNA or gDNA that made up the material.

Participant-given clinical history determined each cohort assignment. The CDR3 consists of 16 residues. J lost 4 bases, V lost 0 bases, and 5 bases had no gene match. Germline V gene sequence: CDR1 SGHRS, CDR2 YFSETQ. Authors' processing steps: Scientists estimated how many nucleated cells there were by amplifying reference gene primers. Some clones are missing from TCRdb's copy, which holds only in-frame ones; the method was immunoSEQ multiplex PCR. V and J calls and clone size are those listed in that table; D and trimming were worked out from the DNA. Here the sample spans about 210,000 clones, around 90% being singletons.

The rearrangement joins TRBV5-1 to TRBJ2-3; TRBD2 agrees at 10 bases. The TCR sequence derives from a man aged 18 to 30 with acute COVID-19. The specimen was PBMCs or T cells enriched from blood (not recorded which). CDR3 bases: TGCGCCAGCAGCTTGGCCACTAGCGGGAACTCAGATACGCAGTATTTT. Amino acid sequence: CASSLATSGNSDTQYF.